Shown below are 22 T cell receptor beta chains from a single sample sequenced in a study of PD-1 blockade in classical Hodgkin lymphoma. No patient escaped relapse after autologous stem cell transplantation, and brentuximab vedotin exposure varied. Data came from immunoSEQ multiplex PCR; TCRdb stores just in-frame clones and leaves some out. Of about 26,000 clones listed, over 60% are singletons. Sequences were derived from peripheral blood mononuclear cells (PBMCs), sampled before the second cycle of nivolumab. Receptors were obtained from a human donor with classical Hodgkin lymphoma.

CDR3: CAWSVFEGRGYTF. The CDR3 DNA sequence: TGTGCCTGGAGTGTCTTTGAAGGGAGGGGCTACACCTTC. The gene calls are TRBV30 and TRBJ1-2; D is undetermined. This CDR3 has 13 amino acids. The V and J ends lost 0 bases and 8 bases respectively, with 13 bases between them. Per the germline V gene, CDR1 is GTSNPN and CDR2 is SVGIG (reference sequence).

The chain carries TRBV6-6 and TRBJ2-7; either TRBD1 or TRBD2 may fit D (5 bases each). There are 14 residues in the CDR3. Deletions cut 7 bases from V and 5 bases from J, with 18 bases between. Germline CDR1 reads MNHNY; CDR2 reads SVGAGI (reference sequence). The CDR3 DNA reads TGTGCCAGCAAATCTTTTCTACGGGGCCACGAGCAGTACTTC. It translates to CASKSFLRGHEQYF.

This rearrangement joins TRBV30 to TRBJ1-5; 10 positions agree with TRBD1. With V trimmed by 6 bases and J by 2 bases, 7 bases remained unmatched. The CDR3 has 15 amino acids. Germline V gives CDR1 GTSNPN, CDR2 SVGIG (reference sequence). CDR3 region: CACRKGTGGNQPQHF. In DNA form, the CDR3 reads TGTGCCTGCAGAAAAGGGACAGGGGGCAATCAGCCCCAGCATTTT.

The CDR3 loop is CASSPGATPYGYTF. In DNA, the CDR3 is TGTGCCAGCAGCCCAGGGGCAACCCCTTATGGCTACACCTTC. This chain links TRBV28 with TRBJ1-2; a possible D gene is TRBD1 (6 bases). CDR3 length: 14 residues. The germline gives CDR1 MDHEN, CDR2 SYDVKM. The V end was cut by 6 bases, the J end by 5 bases, with 16 bases between.

This clone was recorded a few times. CDR3 region: CASSQDPPGASQPQHF. The CDR3 region has the DNA TGCGCCAGCAGCCAAGACCCTCCGGGGGCGAGCCAGCCCCAGCATTTT. The rearrangement links TRBV4-3 to TRBJ1-5; tentatively, D is TRBD1 (6 bases). V dropped 0 bases and J dropped 7 bases, with 16 bases sitting between them. CDR1 is LGHNA, CDR2 YSLEER, per germline. This CDR3 spans 16 amino acids.

The gene calls are TRBV6-6 and TRBJ2-5; D ambiguous. Between the trimmed V and J ends, which lost 2 bases and 5 bases, there was a span of 6 bases. The CDR3 runs to 12 residues. Per germline, CDR1 MNHNY and CDR2 SVGAGI (reference sequence). CDR3 protein: CASSYGRETQYF. CDR3 nucleotides: TGTGCCAGCAGTTACGGGCGGGAGACCCAGTACTTC.

The V gene is TRBV5-1, the J gene TRBJ1-5; TRBD1 matches 9 bases. After removal of 2 bases from V and 4 bases from J, the junction contained 4 bases not matched to a gene. The CDR3 spans 15 residues. Germline V gene sequence: CDR1 SGHRS, CDR2 YFSETQ. CDR3 nucleotides: TGCGCCAGCAGCTTAACAGGGGGCCAGAATCAGCCCCAGCATTTT. It translates to CASSLTGGQNQPQHF.

This clone was picked up a small number of times. V usage is TRBV10-3 and J usage is TRBJ2-1; D is ambiguous. CDR1 is ENHRY, CDR2 SYGVKD, per germline. The CDR3 contains 11 residues. V lost 4 bases and J 8 bases, leaving 6 bases between the germline ends. The DNA of the CDR3 is TGTGCCATCAGTGGGTGGGATGAGCAGTTCTTC. Amino acids: CAISGWDEQFF.

The gene calls are TRBV5-1 and TRBJ2-5; 13 bases fit TRBD2. The CDR3 extends over 18 amino acids. Germline V gene data show CDR1 as SGHRS and CDR2 as YFSETQ. The trim removed 2 bases at V and 3 bases at J, leaving 10 bases unmatched. In DNA form, the CDR3 reads TGCGCCAGCAGCTTCACTAGCGGGGGGGCTCTAGGGGAAGAGACCCAGTACTTC. It translates to CASSFTSGGALGEETQYF.

The chain has TRBV19 and TRBJ2-4; 9 nucleotides agree with TRBD1. Germline V gives CDR1 LNHDA, CDR2 SQIVND (reference sequence). The CDR3 runs 14 residues. V trimming: 2 bases; J trimming: 5 bases; junction bases outside the gene matches: 1. The CDR3 nucleotides are TGTGCCAGTAGTATACGACAGGGGGAAAACATTCAGTACTTC. It specifies CASSIRQGENIQYF. The full variable domain, rest sourced from reference TRBV19 and TRBJ2-4, is DGGITQSPKYLFRKEGQNVTLSCEQNLNHDAMYWYRQDPGQGLRLIYYSQIVNDFQKGDIAEGYSVSREKKESFPLTVTSAQKNPTAFYLCASSIRQGENIQYFGAGTRLSVL.

The CDR3 DNA reads as TGTGCCAGCGCACTGGGATATAGCAATCAGCCCCAGCATTTT. It encodes CASALGYSNQPQHF. This chain joins TRBV6-1 and TRBJ1-5; D gene ambiguous. Trimming took off 8 bases at V and 0 bases at J, with 11 bases between the two ends. The CDR3 sequence is 14 residues long. Germline V gene lookup returns CDR1 MNHNS and CDR2 SASEGT.

Notes on this clone: A much larger clone sits a single nucleotide away, making a read error possible. This sample also contains other DNA sequences that code for the same CDR3. The J gene is TRBJ1-1, the V gene TRBV30; D is ambiguous. The CDR3 contains 12 residues. Germline V gene data show CDR1 as GTSNPN and CDR2 as SVGIG (reference sequence). The CDR3 reads CAWGPRTTEAFF. CDR3 DNA: TGTGCCTGGGGGCCAAGGACCACTGAAGCCTTCTTT.

Worth noting for this clone: At one end, the junction sequence differs from germline, possibly due to a read error. The rearrangement uses TRBV10-3 and TRBJ1-2, with 7 bases identical to TRBD1. From germline, CDR1 is ENHRY and CDR2 SYGVKD. The CDR3 sequence is 11 residues long. CDR3 nucleotide sequence: TGCGGAAGCGGGACAGTCTATGGCTACACCTTC. This encodes CGSGTVYGYTF.

This chain connects TRBV27 to TRBJ1-2; D might be TRBD1 (6 bases). The CDR3 covers 14 residues. Germline V gene sequence: CDR1 MNHEY, CDR2 SMNVEV (reference sequence). V gave up 7 bases and J gave up 6 bases, with 18 bases separating them. In DNA form, the CDR3 reads TGTGCCAGCACCACACAGGGAGACATGGATGGCTACACCTTC. It is translated as CASTTQGDMDGYTF.

In its sample, this clone was seen once. The rearrangement uses TRBV6-5 and TRBJ1-6, with D unclear. CDR3 size: 15 residues. CDR1 is MNHEY, CDR2 SVGAGI, per germline. Trimming shortened V by 4 bases and J by 6 bases, and 13 bases separated the two germline ends. This CDR3 reads CASSFGGVANSPLHF. Written as DNA, the CDR3 is TGTGCCAGCAGTTTTGGTGGGGTGGCTAATTCACCCCTCCACTTT.

The chain is built from TRBV2 and TRBJ1-1; the D is unclear. In germline, CDR1 is SNHLY, CDR2 FYNNEI. V gave up 5 bases and J gave up 4 bases, with 14 bases separating them. CDR3 length: 14 residues. CDR3 sequence reads: CASSIRQGRTEAFF. CDR3 nucleotide sequence: TGTGCCAGCAGTATAAGACAAGGACGCACTGAAGCTTTCTTT.

This clone has just one count. The V gene is TRBV5-6, the J gene TRBJ2-5; the D is unclear. Trimming removed 0 bases at V and 2 bases at J, with 17 bases between. The germline V gene encodes CDR1 SGHDT and CDR2 YYEEEE. The CDR3 runs to 17 residues. CDR3 loop: CASSLALDLPWQETQYF. The DNA for the CDR3 is TGTGCCAGCAGCTTGGCCCTGGACCTCCCCTGGCAAGAGACCCAGTACTTC.

The genes are TRBV2 and TRBJ2-6; D call uncertain. The CDR3 is made up of 15 amino acids. Germline CDR1 reads SNHLY; CDR2 reads FYNNEI. V was pared by 3 bases and J by 2 bases, with 8 bases between. CDR3 sequence: CASSDRRTGANVLTF. The CDR3 DNA reads as TGTGCCAGCAGTGATAGGCGAACTGGGGCCAACGTCCTGACTTTC.

V and J are TRBV7-6 and TRBJ1-5, with a tentative D call TRBD1 (5 bases). Germline V gives CDR1 SGHVS, CDR2 FNYEAQ. With 3 bases removed from V and 2 bases from J, the gap between germline ends came to 8 bases. The CDR3 is 14 residues long. The CDR3 reads CASSLGGGNQPQHF. The CDR3 coding sequence is TGTGCCAGCAGCTTGGGGGGGGGCAATCAGCCCCAGCATTTT.

J is TRBJ1-4 and V is TRBV6-1; no clear D. Germline CDR1 and CDR2: MNHNS and SASEGT. The CDR3 is 13 amino acids. V was shortened by 6 bases and J by 0 bases, with 5 bases between the two germline ends. CDR3 in amino acids: CASRVTTNEKLFF. The CDR3 nucleotides read TGTGCCAGCAGGGTAACAACTAATGAAAAACTGTTTTTT.

V gene TRBV9 combines with J gene TRBJ1-2; tentative D call: TRBD1 (5 bases). The V end lost 6 bases, the J end lost 3 bases, and 12 bases lay between the germline ends. Germline V gene sequence: CDR1 SGDLS, CDR2 YYNGEE. This CDR3 contains 13 residues. The CDR3 region has the DNA TGTGCCAGCACCCTCGGGGGTGACTATGGCTACACCTTC. Amino acid sequence: CASTLGGDYGYTF.

The sample holds a few counts of this clone. The rearrangement uses TRBV5-1 and TRBJ1-4; TRBD1 aligns across 10 bases. J gave up 8 bases and V 0 bases, and 7 bases lay outside the gene matches. This CDR3 contains 16 residues. Germline CDR1 reads SGHRS; CDR2 reads YFSETQ. CDR3 sequence (DNA): TGCGCCAGCAGCTTGGCCAGACAGGGGGCGGTCGAAAAACTGTTTTTT. Translated, it gives CASSLARQGAVEKLFF.